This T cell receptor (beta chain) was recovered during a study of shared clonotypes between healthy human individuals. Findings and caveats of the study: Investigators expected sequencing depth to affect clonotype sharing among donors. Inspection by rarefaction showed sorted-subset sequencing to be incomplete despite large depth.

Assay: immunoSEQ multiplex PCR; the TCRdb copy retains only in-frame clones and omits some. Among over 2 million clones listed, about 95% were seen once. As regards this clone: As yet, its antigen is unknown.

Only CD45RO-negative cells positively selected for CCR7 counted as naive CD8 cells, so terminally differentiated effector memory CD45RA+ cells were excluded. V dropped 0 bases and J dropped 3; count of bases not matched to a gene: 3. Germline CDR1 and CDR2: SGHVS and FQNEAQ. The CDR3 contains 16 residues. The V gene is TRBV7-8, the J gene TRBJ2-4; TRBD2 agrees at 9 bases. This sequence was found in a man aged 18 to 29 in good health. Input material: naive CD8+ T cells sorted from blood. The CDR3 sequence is CASSLAAGGHKNIQYF. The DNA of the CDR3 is TGTGCCAGCAGCTTAGCTGCGGGAGGGCACAAAAACATTCAGTACTTC.